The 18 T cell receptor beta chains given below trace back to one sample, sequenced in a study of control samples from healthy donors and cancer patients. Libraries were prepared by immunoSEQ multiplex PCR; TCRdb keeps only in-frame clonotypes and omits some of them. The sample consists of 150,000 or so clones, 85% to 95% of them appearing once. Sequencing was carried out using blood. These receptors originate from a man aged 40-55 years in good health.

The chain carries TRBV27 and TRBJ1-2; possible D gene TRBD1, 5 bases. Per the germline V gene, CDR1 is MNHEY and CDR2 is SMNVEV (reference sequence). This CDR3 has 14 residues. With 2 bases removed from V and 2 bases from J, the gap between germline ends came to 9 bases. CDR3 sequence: CASSLDGGNYGYTF. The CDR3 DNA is TGTGCCAGCAGTTTAGACGGGGGGAACTATGGCTACACCTTC.

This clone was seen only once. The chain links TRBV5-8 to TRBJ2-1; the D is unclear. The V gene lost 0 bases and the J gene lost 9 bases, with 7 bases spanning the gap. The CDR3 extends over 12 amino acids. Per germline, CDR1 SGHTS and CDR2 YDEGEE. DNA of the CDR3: TGTGCCAGCAGCTTGGAGTTCGGTGAGCAGTTCTTC. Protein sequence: CASSLEFGEQFF.

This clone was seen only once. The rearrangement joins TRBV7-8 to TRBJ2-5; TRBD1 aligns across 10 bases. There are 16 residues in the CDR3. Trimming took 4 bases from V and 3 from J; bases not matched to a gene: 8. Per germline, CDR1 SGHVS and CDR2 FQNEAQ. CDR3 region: CASSSRDRGLKETQYF. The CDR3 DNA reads TGTGCCAGCAGCTCCCGGGACAGGGGTTTGAAAGAGACCCAGTACTTC.

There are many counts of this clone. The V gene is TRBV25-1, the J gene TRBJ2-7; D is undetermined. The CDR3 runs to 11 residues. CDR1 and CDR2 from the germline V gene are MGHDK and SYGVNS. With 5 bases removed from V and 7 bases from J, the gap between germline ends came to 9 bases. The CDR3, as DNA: TGTGCCAGCAGTCCCTCCGGGGAGCAGTACTTC. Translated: CASSPSGEQYF.

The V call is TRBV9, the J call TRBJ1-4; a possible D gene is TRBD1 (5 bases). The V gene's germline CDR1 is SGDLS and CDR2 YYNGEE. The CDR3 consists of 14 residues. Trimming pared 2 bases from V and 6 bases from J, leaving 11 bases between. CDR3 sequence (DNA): TGTGCCAGCAGCGTCGGCAGGGCGGATGAAAAACTGTTTTTT. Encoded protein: CASSVGRADEKLFF.

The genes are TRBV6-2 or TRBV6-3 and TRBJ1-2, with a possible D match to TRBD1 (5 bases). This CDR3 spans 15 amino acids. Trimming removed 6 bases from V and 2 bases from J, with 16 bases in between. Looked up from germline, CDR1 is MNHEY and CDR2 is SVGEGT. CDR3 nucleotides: TGTGCCAGCAGCCGGAGCGCGGGGCGAAACTATGGCTACACCTTC. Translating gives CASSRSAGRNYGYTF.

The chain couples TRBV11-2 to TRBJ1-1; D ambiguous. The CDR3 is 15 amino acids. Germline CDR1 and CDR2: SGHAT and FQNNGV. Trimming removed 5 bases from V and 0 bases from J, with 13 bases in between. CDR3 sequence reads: CASSPQSYMNTEAFF. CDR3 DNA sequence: TGTGCCAGCAGCCCGCAGAGTTACATGAACACTGAAGCTTTCTTT.

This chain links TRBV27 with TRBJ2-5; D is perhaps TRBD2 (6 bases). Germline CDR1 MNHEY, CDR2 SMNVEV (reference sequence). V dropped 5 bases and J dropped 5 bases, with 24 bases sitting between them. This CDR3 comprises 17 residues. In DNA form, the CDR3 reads TGTGCCAGCAGTACTGACGGCCGGGACGTCGGAGGGGAGACCCAGTACTTC. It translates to CASSTDGRDVGGETQYF.

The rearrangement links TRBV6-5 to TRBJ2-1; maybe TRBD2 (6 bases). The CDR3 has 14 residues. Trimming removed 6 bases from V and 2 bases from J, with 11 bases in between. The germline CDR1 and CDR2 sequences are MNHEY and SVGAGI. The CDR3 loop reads CASSPGTPYNEQFF. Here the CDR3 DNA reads TGTGCCAGCAGCCCCGGGACTCCCTACAATGAGCAGTTCTTC.

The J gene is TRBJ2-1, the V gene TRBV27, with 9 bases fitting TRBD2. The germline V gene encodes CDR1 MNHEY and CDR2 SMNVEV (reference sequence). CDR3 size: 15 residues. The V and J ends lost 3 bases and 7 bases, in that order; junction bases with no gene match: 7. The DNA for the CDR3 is TGTGCCAGCAGTTTGGCGGGAGGGCCGTGGAATGAGCAGTTCTTC. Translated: CASSLAGGPWNEQFF.

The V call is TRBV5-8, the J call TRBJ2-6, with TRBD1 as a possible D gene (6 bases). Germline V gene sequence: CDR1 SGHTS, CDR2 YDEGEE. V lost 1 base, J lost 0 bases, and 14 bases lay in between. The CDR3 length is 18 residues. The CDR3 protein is CASSLWYRVSSGANVLTF. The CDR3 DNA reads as TGTGCCAGCAGCTTGTGGTACAGGGTGAGCTCTGGGGCCAACGTCCTGACTTTC.

The CDR3 reads CASSTPGGGNTEAFF. The CDR3 DNA reads TGTGCCAGCAGCACCCCAGGGGGCGGGAACACTGAAGCTTTCTTT. This rearrangement joins TRBV28 to TRBJ1-1; 8 bases are a match to TRBD1. V gave up 6 bases and J gave up 1 base; unmatched junction bases: 7. CDR1 is MDHEN and CDR2 is SYDVKM in the germline V gene. This CDR3 region has 15 residues.

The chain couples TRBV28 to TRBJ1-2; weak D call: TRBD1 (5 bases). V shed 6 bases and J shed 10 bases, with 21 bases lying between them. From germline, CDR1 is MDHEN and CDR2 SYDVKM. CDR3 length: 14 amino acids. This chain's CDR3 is CASSFQWDASDYTF. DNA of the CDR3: TGTGCCAGCAGCTTCCAGTGGGACGCATCCGACTACACCTTC.

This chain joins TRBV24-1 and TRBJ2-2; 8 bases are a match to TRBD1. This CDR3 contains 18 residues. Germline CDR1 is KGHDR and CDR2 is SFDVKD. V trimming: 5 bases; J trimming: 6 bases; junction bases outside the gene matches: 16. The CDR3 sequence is CATSVLGRAGTGSGELFF. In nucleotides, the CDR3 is TGTGCCACCAGTGTCCTGGGGAGAGCCGGGACAGGATCCGGGGAGCTGTTTTTT.

The CDR3 DNA sequence: TGTGCCAGCACTAAGAGCCCTCGCTCTGGGGCCAACGTCCTGACTTTC. This encodes CASTKSPRSGANVLTF. The chain recombines TRBV28 with TRBJ2-6; unclear D gene. In germline, CDR1 is MDHEN, CDR2 SYDVKM. The V gene lost 7 bases and the J gene lost 0 bases, with 13 bases spanning the gap. The CDR3 is 16 residues long.

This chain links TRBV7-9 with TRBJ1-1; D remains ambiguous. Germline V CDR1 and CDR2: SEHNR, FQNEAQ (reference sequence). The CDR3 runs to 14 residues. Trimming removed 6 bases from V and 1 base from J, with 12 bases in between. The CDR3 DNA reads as TGTGCCAGCAGTCCTCTACAGTCGAACACTGAAGCTTTCTTT. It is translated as CASSPLQSNTEAFF.

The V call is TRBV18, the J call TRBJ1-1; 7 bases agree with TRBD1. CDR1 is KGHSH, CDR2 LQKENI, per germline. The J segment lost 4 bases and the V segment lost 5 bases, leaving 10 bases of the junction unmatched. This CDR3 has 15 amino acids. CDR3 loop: CASSARGGDGTEAFF. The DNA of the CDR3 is TGTGCCAGCTCAGCCCGAGGGGGCGATGGCACTGAAGCTTTCTTT.

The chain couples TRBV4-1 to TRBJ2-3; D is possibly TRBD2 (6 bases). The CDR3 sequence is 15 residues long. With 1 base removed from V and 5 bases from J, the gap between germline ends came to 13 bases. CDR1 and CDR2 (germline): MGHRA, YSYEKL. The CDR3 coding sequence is TGCGCCAGCAGCCAAGGACTCGCGGGGAGAGATACGCAGTATTTT. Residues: CASSQGLAGRDTQYF.